A selection of T cell receptor beta chains follows, all from one sample in a study of T cell responses to AZD1222 COVID-19 vaccine. Sequenced by immunoSEQ multiplex PCR; TCRdb stores in-frame clones only, minus some. The profile covers about 85,000 clones, with about 91% appearing a single time and about 9.3% taken by the ten largest. The material sequenced was peripheral blood, taken on day 0 of MenACWY control vaccination. All receptors come from an adult in good health. Both conserved end residues are part of each CDR3. A D gene is named only where the DNA matches it firmly. Clone size is given for some rows only: seen once, a few or many times, or a class if the clone is expanded.

V: TRBV28
D: -
J: TRBJ1-2
length: 13
size: -
CDR3: CASSSGGLEGYTF
DNA: TGTGCCAGCAGCTCCGGGGGGTTAGAGGGCTACACCTTC

V: TRBV5-1
D: -
J: TRBJ1-1
length: 14
size: -
CDR3: CASSREDLDTEAFF
DNA: TGCGCCAGCAGCCGCGAGGATCTCGACACTGAAGCTTTCTTT

V: TRBV6-5
D: TRBD1
J: TRBJ2-1
length: 16
size: -
CDR3: CASSYSNRGPYNEQFF
DNA: TGTGCCAGCAGTTACTCGAACAGGGGCCCCTACAATGAGCAGTTCTTC

V: TRBV6-1
D: -
J: TRBJ1-1
length: 15
size: -
CDR3: CASSEGLSENTEAFF
DNA: TGTGCCAGCAGTGAAGGTCTCAGTGAGAACACTGAAGCTTTCTTT

V: TRBV6-5
D: -
J: TRBJ1-2
length: 13
size: -
CDR3: CASSKGINYGYTF
DNA: TGTGCCAGCAGTAAGGGCATTAACTATGGCTACACCTTC

V: TRBV5-1
D: TRBD1
J: TRBJ1-1
length: 17
size: -
CDR3: CASSYTATTGDRTEAFF
DNA: TGCGCCAGCAGCTACACCGCGACCACAGGGGATAGAACTGAAGCTTTCTTT

V: TRBV21-1
D: -
J: TRBJ2-1
length: 17
size: -
CDR3: CASSKAWTDRDYNEQFF
DNA: TGTGCCAGCAGCAAAGCGTGGACGGACAGAGACTACAATGAGCAGTTCTTC

V: TRBV5-6
D: -
J: TRBJ1-6
length: 13
size: -
CDR3: CASSNVRESPLHF
DNA: TGTGCCAGCAGCAATGTGAGGGAATCTCCCCTCCACTTT

V: TRBV6-5
D: TRBD2
J: TRBJ2-5
length: 14
size: once
CDR3: CASSSSGSKETQYF
DNA: TGTGCCAGCAGCTCTAGCGGTTCTAAAGAGACCCAGTACTTC

V: TRBV3-1/TRBV3-2
D: -
J: TRBJ1-2
length: 15
size: -
CDR3: CASSPRDRLNYGYTF
DNA: TGTGCCAGCAGCCCACGGGACCGACTAAACTATGGCTACACCTTC

V: TRBV2
D: -
J: TRBJ1-5
length: 15
size: -
CDR3: CASSGGQSINQPQHF
DNA: TGTGCCAGCAGTGGAGGACAGTCGATCAATCAGCCCCAGCATTTT

V: TRBV7-9
D: -
J: TRBJ2-3
length: 16
size: -
CDR3: CASSSGLSLSTDTQYF
DNA: TGTGCCAGCAGCTCGGGACTGTCCTTAAGCACAGATACGCAGTATTTT

V: TRBV9
D: TRBD2
J: TRBJ2-3
length: 15
size: -
CDR3: CASSVDGTSGGPQYF
DNA: TGTGCCAGCAGCGTAGATGGGACTAGCGGGGGCCCCCAGTATTTT

V: TRBV6-5
D: -
J: TRBJ1-1
length: 15
size: few
CDR3: CASSYSGDGNTEAFF
DNA: TGTGCCAGCAGTTACTCCGGGGACGGGAACACTGAAGCTTTCTTT

V: TRBV10-3
D: TRBD1
J: TRBJ1-5
length: 13
size: once
CDR3: CAIRKDRDQPQHF
DNA: TGTGCCATCAGGAAAGACAGGGATCAGCCCCAGCATTTT

V: TRBV7-2
D: -
J: TRBJ1-1
length: 11
size: -
CDR3: CARVMNTEAFF
DNA: TGTGCTCGTGTGATGAACACTGAAGCTTTCTTT

V: TRBV12-3/TRBV12-4
D: -
J: TRBJ2-2
length: 13
size: -
CDR3: CASSFFNTGELFF
DNA: TGTGCCAGCAGTTTTTTCAACACCGGGGAGCTGTTTTTT

V: TRBV6-1
D: -
J: TRBJ2-1
length: 15
size: -
CDR3: CASSLNTRSYNEQFF
DNA: TGTGCCAGCAGTTTGAATACGCGCTCCTACAATGAGCAGTTCTTC

V: TRBV3-1/TRBV3-2
D: -
J: TRBJ1-1
length: 15
size: -
CDR3: CASSRRQGPNTEAFF
DNA: TGTGCCAGCAGCCGCCGGCAGGGGCCGAACACTGAAGCTTTCTTT

V: TRBV11-3
D: -
J: TRBJ2-7
length: 15
size: -
CDR3: CASSLEAGTFYEQYF
DNA: TGTGCCAGCAGCTTAGAGGCCGGGACATTCTACGAGCAGTACTTC

V: TRBV24-1
D: -
J: TRBJ2-3
length: 14
size: -
CDR3: CATSASQGQDTQYF
DNA: TGTGCCACCAGTGCGTCACAGGGACAAGATACGCAGTATTTT

V: TRBV25-1
D: TRBD1
J: TRBJ1-1
length: 15
size: -
CDR3: CASSEPGQMNTEAFF
DNA: TGTGCCAGCAGTGAACCGGGACAGATGAACACTGAAGCTTTCTTT

V: TRBV19
D: TRBD1
J: TRBJ1-5
length: 16
size: -
CDR3: CASSITTGGNNQPQHF
DNA: TGTGCCAGTAGTATAACGACAGGGGGTAACAATCAGCCCCAGCATTTT

V: TRBV5-5
D: TRBD1
J: TRBJ1-2
length: 14
size: once
CDR3: CASGGTETYYGYTF
DNA: TGTGCCAGCGGGGGGACAGAAACCTATTATGGCTACACCTTC

V: TRBV6-5
D: TRBD1
J: TRBJ1-4
length: 15
size: few
CDR3: CASSQDRVSIEKLFF
DNA: TGTGCCAGCAGTCAGGACAGGGTTTCAATTGAAAAACTGTTTTTT

V: TRBV4-3
D: -
J: TRBJ1-3
length: 11
size: -
CDR3: CASSQENTIYF
DNA: TGCGCCAGCAGCCAAGAAAACACCATATATTTT

V: TRBV30
D: -
J: TRBJ2-2
length: 15
size: -
CDR3: CAWSGQNANTGELFF
DNA: TGTGCCTGGAGTGGACAGAACGCGAACACCGGGGAGCTGTTTTTT

V: TRBV15
D: -
J: TRBJ2-7
length: 16
size: few
CDR3: CATSPPAGRRSYEQYF
DNA: TGTGCCACCAGCCCCCCGGCGGGACGGAGATCCTACGAGCAGTACTTC

V: TRBV19
D: TRBD1
J: TRBJ1-1
length: 14
size: -
CDR3: CASTLGQMNTEAFF
DNA: TGTGCCAGTACCTTGGGACAGATGAACACTGAAGCTTTCTTT

V: TRBV27
D: TRBD1
J: TRBJ2-7
length: 15
size: -
CDR3: CASSFSGTGGLEQYF
DNA: TGTGCCAGCAGTTTTTCAGGGACAGGGGGCTTGGAGCAGTACTTC

V: TRBV29-1
D: TRBD1
J: TRBJ2-7
length: 14
size: -
CDR3: CSVEKGTDGYEQYF
DNA: TGCAGCGTTGAAAAGGGGACAGATGGCTACGAGCAGTACTTC

V: TRBV7-8
D: TRBD1
J: TRBJ1-4
length: 18
size: -
CDR3: CASSSGVPGQGAGEKLFF
DNA: TGTGCCAGCAGCTCAGGAGTCCCGGGACAGGGGGCAGGCGAAAAACTGTTTTTT

V: TRBV6-5
D: -
J: TRBJ2-5
length: 13
size: -
CDR3: CASSYAVRETQYF
DNA: TGTGCCAGCAGTTACGCGGTCCGGGAGACCCAGTACTTC

V: TRBV14
D: -
J: TRBJ1-4
length: 14
size: -
CDR3: CASSQGRRDEKLFF
DNA: TGTGCCAGCAGCCAAGGGCGCAGGGATGAAAAACTGTTTTTT

V: TRBV10-1
D: -
J: TRBJ2-7
length: 15
size: -
CDR3: CASSEGRQFSYEQYF
DNA: TGCGCCAGCAGTGAGGGAAGACAGTTTTCCTACGAGCAGTACTTC

V: TRBV30
D: TRBD1
J: TRBJ1-6
length: 13
size: -
CDR3: CAWDDRGNSPLHF
DNA: TGTGCCTGGGACGACAGGGGAAATTCACCCCTCCACTTT

V: TRBV11-3
D: TRBD2
J: TRBJ2-2
length: 16
size: -
CDR3: CASSLRVAGNTGELFF
DNA: TGTGCCAGCAGCTTGCGAGTAGCGGGGAACACCGGGGAGCTGTTTTTT

V: TRBV14
D: -
J: TRBJ1-4
length: 16
size: -
CDR3: CASSQPSGGFREKLFF
DNA: TGTGCCAGCAGCCAACCCTCCGGGGGCTTTCGCGAAAAACTGTTTTTT

V: TRBV2
D: TRBD1
J: TRBJ1-2
length: 14
size: -
CDR3: CASSEQDRRYGYTF
DNA: TGTGCCAGCAGTGAGCAGGACAGGAGGTATGGCTACACCTTC

V: TRBV7-2
D: -
J: TRBJ1-1
length: 13
size: -
CDR3: CASSYTGNTEAFF
DNA: TGTGCCAGCAGCTACACAGGGAACACTGAAGCTTTCTTT

V: TRBV29-1
D: -
J: TRBJ1-1
length: 12
size: few
CDR3: CSVGSQNTEAFF
DNA: TGCAGCGTTGGGAGTCAGAACACTGAAGCTTTCTTT

V: TRBV28
D: TRBD1
J: TRBJ1-2
length: 15
size: -
CDR3: CASSVGDRGGYGYTF
DNA: TGTGCCAGCAGTGTAGGGGACAGGGGAGGATATGGCTACACCTTC

V: TRBV5-1
D: TRBD2
J: TRBJ2-5
length: 18
size: once
CDR3: CASSLGGTSGGRQETQYF
DNA: TGCGCCAGCAGCTTGGGAGGGACTAGCGGGGGGCGGCAAGAGACCCAGTACTTC

V: TRBV5-1
D: -
J: TRBJ1-2
length: 17
size: -
CDR3: CASSFPRTTRSNYGYTF
DNA: TGCGCCAGCAGCTTTCCCCGAACCACTCGCTCTAACTATGGCTACACCTTC

V: TRBV6-5
D: TRBD1
J: TRBJ2-7
length: 13
size: few
CDR3: CASIRDSAYEQYF
DNA: TGTGCCAGCATACGGGACAGCGCTTACGAGCAGTACTTC

V: TRBV29-1
D: TRBD1
J: TRBJ1-1
length: 15
size: -
CDR3: CSVEPRTGSGSEAFF
DNA: TGCAGCGTTGAACCCCGGACAGGGAGCGGTAGTGAAGCTTTCTTT

V: TRBV5-4
D: TRBD2
J: TRBJ2-3
length: 16
size: once
CDR3: CASSQTSGGAIDTQYF
DNA: TGTGCCAGCAGCCAAACTAGCGGGGGGGCCATTGATACGCAGTATTTT

V: TRBV7-2
D: TRBD2
J: TRBJ2-3
length: 18
size: -
CDR3: CASSLGGLAGDFTDTQYF
DNA: TGTGCCAGCAGCTTAGGGGGCCTAGCGGGGGACTTCACAGATACGCAGTATTTT

V: TRBV30
D: -
J: TRBJ1-5
length: 15
size: -
CDR3: CAWNPSPGINQPQHF
DNA: TGTGCCTGGAACCCGTCCCCCGGGATAAATCAGCCCCAGCATTTT

V: TRBV3-1/TRBV3-2
D: -
J: TRBJ1-3
length: 15
size: -
CDR3: CASSQLPGPRNTIYF
DNA: TGTGCCAGCAGCCAACTACCCGGGCCCCGAAACACCATATATTTT

V: TRBV11-2
D: TRBD1
J: TRBJ1-2
length: 15
size: -
CDR3: CASSSWDREGNGYTF
DNA: TGTGCCAGCAGCTCGTGGGACAGGGAAGGGAATGGCTACACCTTC

V: TRBV27
D: TRBD1
J: TRBJ2-7
length: 15
size: -
CDR3: CASSLGGQGLDEQYF
DNA: TGTGCCAGCAGTTTAGGTGGACAGGGCTTGGACGAGCAGTACTTC

V: TRBV28
D: -
J: TRBJ1-5
length: 12
size: -
CDR3: CASSLEGQPQHF
DNA: TGTGCCAGCAGTTTGGAGGGACAGCCCCAGCATTTT

V: TRBV5-1
D: TRBD1
J: TRBJ1-4
length: 16
size: few
CDR3: CASSPGQGASGEKLFF
DNA: TGCGCCAGCAGCCCCGGACAGGGGGCCTCTGGTGAAAAACTGTTTTTT